This T cell receptor (beta chain) was sequenced in a study of T cell changes during pregnancy in multiple sclerosis. TCRdb keeps only in-frame clones here, not all; method: immunoSEQ multiplex PCR. The repertoire holds 55,000 to 65,000 clones, 93% seen once, with roughly 0.35% in the top ten. Germline V gene lookup returns CDR1 LGHNA and CDR2 YSLEER. This CDR3 is 14 amino acids long. V lost 4 bases, J lost 0 bases, and 9 bases lay in between. This TCR came from a female donor with multiple sclerosis, enrolled in a pregnancy study. V gene TRBV4-3 combines with J gene TRBJ1-1; TRBD1 might be the D (6 bases). Here the sequenced sample was CD4+ T cells from peripheral blood mononuclear cells, taken before pregnancy. The DNA for the CDR3 is TGCGCCAGCAGCCCGGACAGTTTGAACACTGAAGCTTTCTTT. Translated, it gives CASSPDSLNTEAFF.